This is a list of T cell receptor beta chains from one sample in a study of T cell responses to AZD1222 COVID-19 vaccine. The data were produced by immunoSEQ multiplex PCR, yet TCRdb's version contains in-frame clones alone and is incomplete. The sample shows about 110,000 clones, roughly 90% of them seen only once. Sequenced material: peripheral blood, taken on day 0 of AZD1222 vaccination. The receptors here all came from an adult in good health. The conserved cysteine and the conserved F or W are not part of the CDR3 here.

j_gene,v_gene,CDR3aa
TRBJ1-4,TRBV9,ASSVLGTGDEKLF
TRBJ1-3,TRBV3-1/TRBV3-2,ASSPRGLNSGNTIY
TRBJ2-1,TRBV28,ASSEGGTDFVNEQF
TRBJ2-5,TRBV6-5,ASSYSLAGQETQY
TRBJ2-7,TRBV7-8,ASSPGGRTEQY
TRBJ1-2,TRBV15,ATSRDNPGTDGANYGYT
TRBJ2-7,TRBV6-5,ASSYDRGAYEQY
TRBJ2-7,TRBV3-1/TRBV3-2,ASSPTGGVAEQY
TRBJ2-7,TRBV18,ASSREGQGAFYEQY
TRBJ2-7,TRBV19,ASKGVEQGIVEQY
TRBJ1-1,TRBV7-6,ASSSGTVFNTEAF
TRBJ2-5,TRBV7-9,ASSRTSGGQETQY
TRBJ2-5,TRBV4-3,ASSKGGSQETQY
TRBJ2-3,TRBV9,ASSVATSGGLSTDTQY
TRBJ1-6,TRBV19,ASSPSDRENSPLH
TRBJ1-2,TRBV28,ASSLPRIQGQGDT
TRBJ2-3,TRBV9,ASSVSGGFTDTQY